This T cell receptor beta chain was retrieved from a study of T cells in Graves' hyperthyroidism and ophthalmopathy. About this clonotype itself: Its target is not known.

With 5 bases clipped from V and 4 bases from J, the junction kept 5 bases outside the gene matches. Germline V gene lookup returns CDR1 MDHEN and CDR2 SYDVKM. The CDR3 contains 14 residues. TCR beta CDR3 sequences were amplified from RNA transcripts. A first-round RT-PCR of the TCR CDR3 used the HTBI primer set. TCRdb reanalysed the multiplex PCR reads using MiXCR and keeps one entry per CDR3 protein. The sample yields about half a million distinct CDR3 sequences, roughly a quarter seen once. It was uncontrolled infection, other autoimmune disease, pregnancy or lactation that excluded patients. Diagnoses rested on clinical symptoms, serum thyroxine and TRAb, thyroid ultrasound and orbital computed tomography. General study points: The model's output predicted ophthalmopathy at a median of roughly 6.9 months prior to onset.

The gene calls are TRBV28 and TRBJ1-2, with 9 bases fitting TRBD1. The clonotype originates from a woman in her 30s with Graves' ophthalmopathy. The sample comprised blood. The CDR3 nucleotides are TGTGCCAGCAGTCAGACGGGACAGGGCTATGGCTACACCTTC. Its protein product is CASSQTGQGYGYTF.